Following are 18 T cell receptor beta chains from one sample sequenced in a study of regulatory T cells in long-lasting Graves disease (dated by TCRdb to the early 2020s). The time point label corresponds to: newly diagnosed GD, antithyroid drugs for less than 3 months. For both TCR sequencing and RNA sequencing, RNA was extracted from PBMCs using TRIzol. Library preparation used multiplex PCR. Sequencing instrument: Illumina HiSeq 4000. iRepertoire HTBI primers and Arm-PCR amplification of CDR3 regions were used to construct TCR beta libraries. The public reads were run again by TCRdb, first through fastp at Q25 and then through MiXCR, and only productive beta chains were kept. Rows matching on CDR3 protein sequence are summarized as one entry with the most common DNA and genes. This sample gives 370,000 or so distinct CDR3 sequences in total; roughly 15% of them show up just once. The ten biggest clones cover 20% to 25% of the sample.

The data were also submitted as part of a second study, on T cells in Graves' hyperthyroidism and ophthalmopathy.

The input for sequencing was peripheral blood mononuclear cells (PBMCs), taken at new diagnosis, from a patient treated with antithyroid drugs. Receptors were obtained from a woman younger than 35 with Graves disease. Donor details come from another sample of the same person, matched by shared clones.

This clonotype was counted at least ten times. The chain combines TRBV10-3 with TRBJ2-5; 9 bases are a match to TRBD2. In germline, CDR1 is ENHRY, CDR2 SYGVKD. J gave up 4 bases and V 3 bases, and 6 bases lay outside the gene matches. This CDR3 region has 15 residues. The CDR3 spells CAISDGGRAGETQYF. In DNA form, the CDR3 reads TGTGCCATCAGTGACGGCGGGAGGGCCGGAGAGACCCAGTACTTC.

This clonotype was counted at least ten times. The rearrangement uses TRBV3-1 and TRBJ2-1, with 12 positions matching TRBD2. Trimming cost V 4 bases and J 6 bases; bases outside gene matches: 7. Germline CDR1 reads LGHDT; CDR2 reads YNNKEL (reference sequence). The CDR3 spans 16 residues. The CDR3 sequence is CASSPLAGGPSNEQFF. The CDR3 bases are TGTGCCAGCAGCCCCCTAGCGGGGGGGCCATCCAATGAGCAGTTCTTC.

This clonotype was detected many times. This sequence joins TRBV6-4 and TRBJ2-1; TRBD1 aligns across 8 bases. The germline V gene encodes CDR1 MRHNA and CDR2 SNTAGT. V lost 6 bases, J lost 7 bases, and 8 bases stayed unmatched. There are 14 residues in the CDR3. This chain's CDR3 is CASSGQGSANEQFF. CDR3 bases: TGTGCCAGCAGCGGACAGGGTTCAGCGAATGAGCAGTTCTTC.

In regard to this clonotype: A single base separates this from a much larger clone, so it may be a read error. The chain has TRBV6-5 and TRBJ2-7; 8 bases line up with TRBD2. The CDR3 covers 14 residues. CDR1 is MNHEY, CDR2 SVGAGI, per germline. CDR3 sequence: CTSSYSAGVYEQYF. CDR3 DNA: TGTACCAGCAGTTACTCAGCGGGAGTATACGAGCAGTACTTC.

CDR3 sequence reads: CASSLQGGGYTF. The CDR3 DNA reads as TGCGCCAGCAGCCTCCAGGGGGGCGGCTACACCTTC. The chain has TRBV5-1 and TRBJ1-2; TRBD1 aligns across 7 bases. CDR3 length equals 12 residues. V dropped 4 bases and J dropped 8; count of bases not matched to a gene: 5. Germline V lookup: CDR1 SGHRS, CDR2 YFSETQ. Full variable domain (remainder filled in from reference TRBV5-1 and TRBJ1-2): KAGVTQTPRYLIKTRGQQVTLSCSPISGHRSVSWYQQTPGQGLQFLFEYFSETQRNKGNFPGRFSGRQFSNSRSEMNVSTLELGDSALYLCASSLQGGGYTFGSGTRLTVV.

The chain employs TRBV30 and TRBJ2-7; a weak D match, TRBD1 (5 bases). CDR1 and CDR2 (germline): GTSNPN, SVGIG (reference sequence). V was shortened by 0 bases and J by 3 bases, with 12 bases between the two germline ends. CDR3 length equals 14 residues. CDR3 nucleotides: TGTGCCTGGAGTGTACCAGGGCACCTCTACGAGCAGTACTTC. The encoded protein is CAWSVPGHLYEQYF.

Regarding this clonotype: A much larger clonotype is one base distant, so this may be a read error. The chain links TRBV20-1 to TRBJ2-1; 12 bases match TRBD2. J was trimmed by 10 bases and V by 6 bases; bases with no gene match: 10. The CDR3 length is 14 residues. CDR1 is DFQATT, CDR2 SNEGSKA, per germline (reference sequence). The CDR3 DNA follows: TGCAGTGCAGCGACTAGCGGGAGCTTTTACGAGCAGTTCTTC. This encodes CSAATSGSFYEQFF.

This clonotype occurred a few times. This may come from a read error, since a much larger clone is one base off. This CDR3 fails to terminate in the conserved phenylalanine or tryptophan, so it likely reflects a read error. DNA for the CDR3: TGCAGTGCTTCCGGGACAGGGGGCCGGGGAGAGACCCAGTACCTC. This sequence encodes CSASGTGGRGETQYL. The chain recombines TRBV20-1 with TRBJ2-5, with 12 nucleotides matching TRBD1. The germline gives CDR1 DFQATT, CDR2 SNEGSKA (reference sequence). V lost 5 bases to trimming and J lost 4 bases; unmatched junction nucleotides: 8. There are 15 residues in the CDR3.

The chain is built from TRBV9 and TRBJ1-3; TRBD1 matches 8 bases. The V segment lost 3 bases and the J segment 0 bases; nucleotides outside the gene matches: 5. Germline CDR1 SGDLS, CDR2 YYNGEE. The CDR3 extends over 16 amino acids. CDR3 region: CASSDTGGYSGNTIYF. The CDR3 DNA sequence: TGTGCCAGCAGCGACACAGGGGGATACTCTGGAAACACCATATATTTT.

This clonotype appeared many times. This chain joins TRBV6-2 or TRBV6-3 and TRBJ2-3; 12 nucleotides line up with TRBD2. The CDR3 covers 16 residues. V was clipped by 4 bases and J by 1 base; unmatched bases: 3. Germline V gene sequence: CDR1 MNHEY, CDR2 SVGEGT. For the CDR3, the DNA is TGTGCCAGCAGTTCCCTAGCGGGAGGGGGCACAGATACGCAGTATTTT. This encodes CASSSLAGGGTDTQYF.

This chain links TRBV28 with TRBJ2-4; D is undetermined. The V gene lost 6 bases and the J gene lost 1 base, with 10 bases spanning the gap. The CDR3 length is 14 residues. CDR1 is MDHEN, CDR2 SYDVKM, per germline. The CDR3: CASRPSEAKNIQYF. The CDR3 region has the DNA TGTGCCAGCAGACCCAGCGAGGCCAAAAACATTCAGTACTTC. Filled out from reference TRBV28 and TRBJ2-4, the complete variable domain reads DVKVTQSSRYLVKRTGEKVFLECVQDMDHENMFWYRQDPGLGLRLIYFSYDVKMKEKGDIPEGYSVSREKKERFSLILESASTNQTSMYLCASRPSEAKNIQYFGAGTRLSVL.

This clonotype appeared a few times. The chain employs TRBV11-2 and TRBJ1-4; perhaps TRBD1 as D (5 bases). This CDR3 spans 15 amino acids. Trimming took 1 base from V and 7 from J, leaving 13 bases between them. Germline CDR1 is SGHAT and CDR2 is FQNNGV. The CDR3 protein is CASSLARGESEKLFF. The CDR3 DNA follows: TGTGCCAGCAGCTTAGCCCGGGGCGAGAGTGAAAAACTGTTTTTT. Variable domain in full (rest from reference TRBV11-2 and TRBJ1-4): EAGVAQSPRYKIIEKRQSVAFWCNPISGHATLYWYQQILGQGPKLLIQFQNNGVVDDSQLPKDRFSAERLKGVDSTLKIQPAKLEDSAVYLCASSLARGESEKLFFGSGTQLSVL.

This clonotype was counted many times. CDR3 sequence (DNA): TGCAGTGCTAACCGAGAAGAGACCGTCGGGCATGAGCAGTTCTTC. This codes for CSANREETVGHEQFF. The chain carries TRBV20-1 and TRBJ2-1; D is unclear. V was shortened by 4 bases and J by 8 bases, with 21 bases between the two germline ends. Germline V gene lookup returns CDR1 DFQATT and CDR2 SNEGSKA (reference sequence). The CDR3 is 15 residues long.

This clonotype was seen repeatedly, ten times or more. V and J are TRBV2 and TRBJ2-3; 10 positions agree with TRBD1. J was trimmed by 1 base and V by 6 bases; bases with no gene match: 4. Germline CDR1 and CDR2: SNHLY and FYNNEI. The CDR3 is 15 amino acids. The CDR3 spells CASRETGGGTDTQYF. CDR3 DNA sequence: TGTGCCAGCAGAGAGACAGGGGGCGGCACAGATACGCAGTATTTT.

This clonotype was detected ten times or more. The V call is TRBV7-8, the J call TRBJ2-1; the D gene could be TRBD1 or TRBD2 (5 bases each). From germline, CDR1 is SGHVS and CDR2 FQNEAQ. The CDR3 sequence is 14 residues long. Deletions cut 4 bases from V and 11 bases from J, with 18 bases between. The CDR3 DNA is TGTGCCAGCAGCTCACCCGGGACGCGAAGTCAGCAGTTCTTC. This sequence encodes CASSSPGTRSQQFF.

This clonotype was counted a few times. The rearrangement joins TRBV20-1 to TRBJ2-7; tentative D call: TRBD2 (7 bases). There are 15 residues in the CDR3. Trimming removed 6 bases at V and 2 bases at J, with 20 bases between. Germline-derived CDR1 and CDR2 are DFQATT and SNEGSKA (reference sequence). The CDR3 DNA sequence: TGCAGTGCCCCGAACGGGGGGCACAGAACCTACGAGCAGTACTTC. Residues: CSAPNGGHRTYEQYF.

The chain recombines TRBV20-1 with TRBJ1-4, with D unclear. Trimming shortened V by 0 bases and J by 4 bases, and 9 bases separated the two germline ends. The length of the CDR3 is 14 residues. From germline, CDR1 is DFQATT and CDR2 SNEGSKA (reference sequence). The CDR3 DNA follows: TGCAGTGCTAGAGATGTGGCTGTTAATGAAAAACTGTTTTTT. Translation gives CSARDVAVNEKLFF.

Remarks on this clonotype: A far larger clone is off by one base, so a read error is likely. The gene calls are TRBV7-9 and TRBJ1-5; D remains unclear. The germline V gene encodes CDR1 SEHNR and CDR2 FQNEAQ (reference sequence). Deletions cut 1 base from V and 8 bases from J, with 12 bases between. This CDR3 spans 14 amino acids. The CDR3 DNA sequence: TGTGCCAGCAGCTTAGTTGCCTTGAGGGAGCCCCAGCATTTT. It codes for CASSLVALREPQHF.